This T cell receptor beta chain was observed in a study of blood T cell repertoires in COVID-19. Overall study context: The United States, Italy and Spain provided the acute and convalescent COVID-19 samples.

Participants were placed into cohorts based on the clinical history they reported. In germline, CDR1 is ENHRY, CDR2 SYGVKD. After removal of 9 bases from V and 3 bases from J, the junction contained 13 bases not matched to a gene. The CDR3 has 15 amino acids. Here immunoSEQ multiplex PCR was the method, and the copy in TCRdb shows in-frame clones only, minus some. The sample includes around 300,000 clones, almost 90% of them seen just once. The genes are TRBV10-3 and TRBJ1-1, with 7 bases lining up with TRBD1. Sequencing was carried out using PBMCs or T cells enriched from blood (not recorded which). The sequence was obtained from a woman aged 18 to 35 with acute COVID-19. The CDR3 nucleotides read TGTGCCATAGGACAGGCCGACTCCTCGCACACTGAAGCTTTCTTT. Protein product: CAIGQADSSHTEAFF.